The 12 T cell receptor beta chains in this list originate from one sample, sequenced in a study of T cell responses to AZD1222 COVID-19 vaccine. Measured with immunoSEQ multiplex PCR; TCRdb has only the in-frame clones, and not every one. The sample includes about 86,000 clones, approximately 89% seen only once; the top ten take under 5.5%. The sequenced sample was peripheral blood, obtained 28 days after the second AZD1222 dose. These receptors were obtained from an adult who received the AZD1222 COVID-19 vaccine.

The chain links TRBV4-2 to TRBJ2-1; 12 nucleotides match TRBD2. The length of the CDR3 is 17 residues. Germline V gene data show CDR1 as LGHNA and CDR2 as YNFKEQ. Trimming at V came to 4 bases and at J to 8 bases, leaving 12 bases not matched to a gene. The CDR3 DNA reads TGTGCCAGCAGCCGAGCCTCTCTAGCGGGGGGGCCAGATGAGCAGTTCTTC. Its translation: CASSRASLAGGPDEQFF.

The rearrangement joins TRBV27 to TRBJ2-7; possible D gene TRBD1, 5 bases. Germline lookup yields CDR1 MNHEY and CDR2 SMNVEV (reference sequence). This CDR3 is 11 amino acids long. The V end lost 5 bases, the J end lost 3 bases, and 5 bases lay between the germline ends. The CDR3 DNA reads TGTGCCAGCAGTAGGGGCTACGAGCAGTACTTC. Its protein product is CASSRGYEQYF.

The chain employs TRBV6-5 and TRBJ1-5, with no clear D. The CDR3 has 14 residues. CDR1 MNHEY and CDR2 SVGAGI come from the germline V gene. The germline V and J ends were trimmed by 0 bases and 4 bases, with 7 bases remaining between them. The CDR3 loop reads CASSYSWRNQPQHF. Here the CDR3 DNA reads TGTGCCAGCAGTTACTCGTGGCGGAATCAGCCCCAGCATTTT.

The chain recombines TRBV27 with TRBJ2-4; TRBD2 agrees at 10 bases. Germline CDR1 MNHEY, CDR2 SMNVEV (reference sequence). The junction had 6 bases not matched to a gene; V was cut back by 0 bases and J by 7 bases. CDR3 length equals 16 residues. CDR3 nucleotide sequence: TGTGCCAGCAGTTTATCAAGCGGGGGGGCCCCGAACATTCAGTACTTC. This encodes CASSLSSGGAPNIQYF.

The V call is TRBV20-1, the J call TRBJ1-3; D gene unclear. Trimming stripped 6 bases from V and 4 bases from J, with 10 bases between. This CDR3 region has 12 residues. Germline V lookup: CDR1 DFQATT, CDR2 SNEGSKA (reference sequence). CDR3: CSASLLGNTIYF. The DNA for the CDR3 is TGCAGTGCCAGTCTTCTGGGAAACACCATATATTTT.

The chain uses TRBV7-8 and TRBJ1-3; TRBD1 agrees at 7 bases. Germline CDR1 reads SGHVS; CDR2 reads FQNEAQ. The CDR3 totals 15 residues. Trimming cost V 3 bases and J 4 bases; bases outside gene matches: 6. CDR3 DNA sequence: TGTGCCAGCAGCTTGCACAGGGGTGGCGGAAACACCATATATTTT. Protein: CASSLHRGGGNTIYF.

This chain joins TRBV6-5 and TRBJ2-5, with 7 bases lining up with TRBD1. Losses at the gene ends were 8 bases for V and 5 bases for J; bases not matched to a gene: 14. This CDR3 contains 15 residues. Germline values: CDR1 MNHEY, CDR2 SVGAGI. The CDR3 bases are TGTGCCAGCGGTTTTTTCCAGGGGGAATTGGAGACCCAGTACTTC. Protein sequence: CASGFFQGELETQYF.

J is TRBJ1-5 and V is TRBV6-5; D is possibly TRBD1 (5 bases). V lost 0 bases and J 5 bases, leaving 11 bases between the germline ends. The CDR3 runs 15 residues. Germline CDR1 reads MNHEY; CDR2 reads SVGAGI. The CDR3 DNA follows: TGTGCCAGCAGTTACTCGCGGGGGGGTCATCAGCCCCAGCATTTT. This sequence encodes CASSYSRGGHQPQHF.

The chain is built from TRBV12-5 and TRBJ1-3; tentative D call: TRBD1 (5 bases). The ends were cut back, 0 bases at V and 2 bases at J, with 23 bases in the middle. The CDR3 sequence is 20 residues long. CDR1 and CDR2 from the germline V gene are LGHNT and FRNRAP. CDR3 loop: CASGLVPLGGGLVAGNTIYF. CDR3 in DNA: TGTGCTAGTGGTTTGGTACCTTTAGGTGGGGGGTTGGTGGCTGGAAACACCATATATTTT.

The genes are TRBV23-1 and TRBJ1-4; a weak D match, TRBD1 (5 bases). TRBV23-1 is known as an ORF, though its function is uncertain. Trimming removed 7 bases at V and 10 bases at J, with 19 bases between. The CDR3 extends over 14 amino acids. Written as DNA, the CDR3 is TGCGCCAGCACGAGGGAACAGGTTGGTGTAAAACTGTTTTTT. It yields the protein CASTREQVGVKLFF.

This chain connects TRBV4-2 to TRBJ2-5; D is uncertain. The CDR3 runs to 14 residues. The germline CDR1 and CDR2 sequences are LGHNA and YNFKEQ. Trimming cost V 2 bases and J 2 bases, with 9 bases left between them. The CDR3 is CASSQQSAQETQYF. DNA of the CDR3: TGTGCCAGCAGCCAACAAAGTGCACAAGAGACCCAGTACTTC.

The genes are TRBV11-2 and TRBJ2-5, with 10 bases lining up with TRBD2. Unmatched junction bases numbered 6, after V lost 3 bases and J lost 5 bases. Looked up from germline, CDR1 is SGHAT and CDR2 is FQNNGV. The CDR3 length is 15 residues. For the CDR3, the DNA is TGTGCCAGCAGCTTGAGCGGGGGGGCCTTTGAGACCCAGTACTTC. It codes for CASSLSGGAFETQYF.